This T cell receptor (beta chain) stems from a study of identical twins. Notes on the study in general: Out-of-frame TCR alpha sharing observed in monozygotic twins exceeded model estimates.

A single record per CDR3 protein comes from TCRdb applying MiXCR to the 5' RACE reads. The sample yields about 690,000 distinct CDR3 sequences, over 5% seen once. The CDR3 extends over 14 amino acids. The germline V and J ends were trimmed by 1 base and 2 bases, with 9 bases remaining between them. This clonotype has at least ten counts. Antigen specificity is unknown. The source material was naive T cells sorted from blood. This TCR came from a man aged 18 to 35 in good health. This rearrangement joins TRBV12-3 or TRBV12-4 to TRBJ2-7; no clear D. The CDR3 sequence is CASSLDGGTYEQYV. CDR3 bases: TGTGCCAGCAGTTTAGATGGCGGAACCTACGAGCAGTACGTC.